Sequencing of this T cell receptor (beta chain) was carried out in a study of cytomegalovirus exposure and HLA in healthy donors. Study outcomes and limitations: Trimming of TCR beta V- and J-genes showed a link, identified in a later analysis, to a missense DCLRE1C variant.

Germline values: CDR1 SEHNR, CDR2 FQNEAQ (reference sequence). The CDR3 spans 11 residues. Trimming removed 3 bases at V and 13 bases at J, with 10 bases between. Only one count was recorded for this clone. Its antigen remains unidentified. A multiplex PCR was run with 60 Vbeta primers and 13 Jbeta primers. Clones were sequenced by immunoSEQ multiplex PCR, and TCRdb holds only the in-frame ones, with some missing. This table holds approximately 150,000 clones, around four fifths found once. V and J are TRBV7-9 and TRBJ2-1; tentatively, D is TRBD1 (6 bases). The sequence was collected from a man aged 18 to 35 in good health and CMV-seropositive. What was sequenced was PBMCs. In DNA, the CDR3 is TGTGCCAGCAGCTTGTTGGGGGCCCAGTTCTTC. Protein product: CASSLLGAQFF.